These T cell receptor beta chains were read from a single sample in a study of OX40 agonist ivuxolimab in advanced cancers. Generated by immunoSEQ multiplex PCR, the TCRdb table keeps only in-frame clones and is missing some. The sample has tens of thousands of clones, approximately 90% seen once. The source material was CD4+ or CD8+ T cells sorted from blood, sampled in a trial of the OX40 agonist ivuxolimab. These receptors all stem from an adult with an advanced solid tumor such as melanoma, head and neck, liver or kidney cancer. The CDR3 runs from the conserved cysteine through the conserved F or W. D genes are given only for firm matches. Expanded clones get a size class; other rows say once, few or many, or leave the size out.

D gene	clone size	V gene	J gene	CDR3 protein	CDR3 DNA
.	.	TRBV6-1	TRBJ2-7	CASSEGSGGRLEQYF	TGTGCCAGCAGTGAAGGATCTGGGGGGCGACTCGAGCAGTACTTC
.	.	TRBV7-9	TRBJ1-1	CASSLMNTEAFF	TGTGCCAGCAGCTTAATGAACACTGAAGCTTTCTTT
.	.	TRBV29-1	TRBJ2-1	CSVEDPRSSYNEQFF	TGCAGCGTTGAAGATCCGAGGAGCTCCTACAATGAGCAGTTCTTC
.	.	TRBV7-3	TRBJ2-2	CASSLIPSNTGELFF	TGTGCCAGCAGCTTAATTCCCTCGAACACCGGGGAGCTGTTTTTT
.	once	TRBV19	TRBJ1-5	CASSIRDHNQPQHF	TGTGCCAGTAGTATAAGGGACCATAATCAGCCCCAGCATTTT
.	.	TRBV5-4	TRBJ1-2	CASSIGGPYGYTF	TGTGCCAGCAGCATAGGGGGTCCCTATGGCTACACCTTC
TRBD1	.	TRBV27	TRBJ1-2	CASSLFVSATGEGNYGYTF	TGTGCCAGCAGTTTATTCGTTTCGGCGACAGGGGAAGGCAACTATGGCTACACCTTC
.	.	TRBV5-8	TRBJ1-1	CASSLDPGGVTEAFF	TGTGCCAGCAGCTTGGATCCGGGAGGGGTCACTGAAGCTTTCTTT
TRBD1	.	TRBV5-1	TRBJ1-1	CASSQTGGTEAFF	TGCGCCAGCAGCCAAACAGGGGGGACTGAAGCTTTCTTT
.	.	TRBV28	TRBJ1-5	CASSLVPASNQPQHF	TGTGCCAGCAGTTTAGTCCCGGCGAGCAATCAGCCCCAGCATTTT
TRBD1	.	TRBV27	TRBJ1-2	CASSFGQGDGYTF	TGTGCCAGCAGTTTCGGACAGGGAGATGGCTACACCTTC
TRBD1	.	TRBV6-1	TRBJ1-1	CAIWTGGPEAFF	TGTGCCATTTGGACAGGGGGGCCTGAAGCTTTCTTT
TRBD2	.	TRBV27	TRBJ2-1	CASTPSGSNEQFF	TGTGCCAGCACCCCTAGCGGGAGCAATGAGCAGTTCTTC
.	.	TRBV7-9	TRBJ1-1	CASSPPGGWNTEAFF	TGTGCCAGCAGCCCTCCAGGAGGGTGGAACACTGAAGCTTTCTTT
.	few	TRBV5-4	TRBJ1-1	CASSLQPNTEAFF	TGTGCCAGCAGCTTACAGCCGAACACTGAAGCTTTCTTT
.	once	TRBV10-2	TRBJ2-7	CASSEVYEQYF	TGCGCCAGCAGTGAGGTTTACGAGCAGTACTTC
.	.	TRBV10-1	TRBJ1-6	CASHSPSGVESPLHF	TGCGCCAGCCACTCCCCCTCTGGGGTGGAATCACCCCTCCACTTT
.	.	TRBV19	TRBJ1-2	CASSTGAPGSYGYTF	TGTGCCAGTAGTACGGGAGCTCCGGGTAGCTATGGCTACACCTTC
TRBD2	once	TRBV7-3	TRBJ2-3	CASSQGTIPRTDTQYF	TGTGCCAGCAGCCAAGGGACTATCCCTCGCACAGATACGCAGTATTTT
TRBD2	.	TRBV11-2	TRBJ2-1	CASSSETSTNEQFF	TGTGCCAGCAGTTCAGAGACTAGCACCAATGAGCAGTTCTTC
.	.	TRBV27	TRBJ1-3	CASSLGNTIYF	TGTGCCAGCAGTTTAGGAAACACCATATATTTT
.	.	TRBV9	TRBJ2-2	CASSVGTGELFF	TGTGCCAGCAGCGTGGGGACCGGGGAGCTGTTTTTT
TRBD1	.	TRBV11-3	TRBJ1-1	CASSSRDRGNTEAFF	TGTGCCAGCAGCTCCCGGGACAGGGGAAACACTGAAGCTTTCTTT
.	.	TRBV6-5	TRBJ2-1	CASSKQLYNEQFF	TGTGCCAGCAGTAAGCAACTATACAATGAGCAGTTCTTC
TRBD1	.	TRBV19	TRBJ2-7	CATIGTGVEQYF	TGTGCCACCATAGGGACAGGGGTCGAGCAGTACTTC
.	few	TRBV27	TRBJ2-2	CASSLRGRELFF	TGTGCCAGCAGCCTCCGCGGTAGGGAGCTGTTTTTT
TRBD1	.	TRBV7-2	TRBJ1-4	CASSFYGTGREKLFF	TGTGCCAGCAGCTTTTATGGGACAGGGCGGGAAAAACTGTTTTTT
TRBD2	once	TRBV7-8	TRBJ2-2	CASLSAGGRELFF	TGTGCCAGCTTATCAGCGGGGGGCCGGGAGCTGTTTTTT